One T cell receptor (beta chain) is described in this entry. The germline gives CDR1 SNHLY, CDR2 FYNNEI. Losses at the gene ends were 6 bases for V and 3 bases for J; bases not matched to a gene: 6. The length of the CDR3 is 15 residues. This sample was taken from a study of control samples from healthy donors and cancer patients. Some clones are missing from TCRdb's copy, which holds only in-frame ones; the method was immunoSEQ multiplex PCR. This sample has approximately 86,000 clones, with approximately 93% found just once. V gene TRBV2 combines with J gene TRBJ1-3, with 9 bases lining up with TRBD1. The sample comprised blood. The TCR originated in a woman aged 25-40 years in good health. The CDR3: CASRAGTGFGNTIYF. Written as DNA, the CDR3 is TGTGCCAGCAGAGCCGGGACAGGGTTTGGAAACACCATATATTTT.